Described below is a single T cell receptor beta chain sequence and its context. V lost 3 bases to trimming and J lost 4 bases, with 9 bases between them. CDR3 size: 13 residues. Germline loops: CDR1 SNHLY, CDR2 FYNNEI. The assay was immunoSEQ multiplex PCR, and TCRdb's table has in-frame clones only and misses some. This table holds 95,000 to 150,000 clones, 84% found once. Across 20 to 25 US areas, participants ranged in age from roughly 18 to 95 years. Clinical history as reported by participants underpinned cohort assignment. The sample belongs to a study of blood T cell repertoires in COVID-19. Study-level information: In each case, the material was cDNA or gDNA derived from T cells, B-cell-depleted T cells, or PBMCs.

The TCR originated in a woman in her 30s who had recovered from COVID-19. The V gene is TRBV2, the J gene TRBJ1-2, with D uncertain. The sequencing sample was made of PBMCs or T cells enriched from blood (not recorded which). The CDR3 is CASSDDVGYGYTF. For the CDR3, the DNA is TGTGCCAGCAGTGATGATGTCGGCTATGGCTACACCTTC. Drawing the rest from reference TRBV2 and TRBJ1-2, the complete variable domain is EPEVTQTPSHQVTQMGQEVILRCVPISNHLYFYWYRQILGQKVEFLVSFYNNEISEKSEIFDDQFSVERPDGSNFTLKIRSTKLEDSAMYFCASSDDVGYGYTFGSGTRLTVV.